What follows is one T cell receptor beta chain and its context. Its antigen is currently unknown. Only in-frame clones appear in the TCRdb table, and some are missing; sequencing was by immunoSEQ multiplex PCR. Of over 20,000 clones in the sample, roughly 80% were seen once. The CDR3 loop spans 19 amino acids. This record belongs to a study of lymphopenia after photon versus proton radiotherapy. Study-wide findings and caveats: A bigger post-nadir fall in TCR diversity correlated inversely with survival time in deceased patients.

The chain recombines TRBV21-1 with TRBJ2-3. TRBV21-1 is termed a pseudogene. The TCR comes from a woman aged 45-60 years with pancreatic cancer. The sample consisted of peripheral blood, taken from a patient treated with photon-based radiotherapy. The DNA of the CDR3 is TGTGCCAGCAGCAGGCCTAGGGCCAGGAAAAAATCTAGCACAGATACGCAGTATTTT. Translated, it gives CASSRPRARKKSSTDTQYF.